The clone carrying this T cell receptor (beta chain) was counted at least ten times. Its antigen is not known. There were TCR beta CDR3 regions amplified from RNA transcripts. The HTBI primer set served for first-round RT-PCR of the TCR CDR3. Via MiXCR, TCRdb re-called the multiplex PCR reads, giving one row per CDR3 protein. The sample includes 200,000 to 250,000 distinct CDR3 sequences, over 15% of them seen just once. Exclusions: uncontrolled infection, other autoimmune disease, pregnancy, lactation. After removal of 5 bases from V and 2 bases from J, the junction contained 3 bases not matched to a gene. The CDR3 sequence is 14 residues long. Germline lookup yields CDR1 GTSNPN and CDR2 SVGIG (reference sequence). This entry belongs to a study of T cells in Graves' hyperthyroidism and ophthalmopathy. Study details: Peripheral blood draws took place at initial diagnosis, ahead of any treatment. Study-wide results and caveats: Most thyroid clonotypes that were expanded above 0.001 also turned up in blood. Using 13 V-J features, a model discriminated ophthalmopathy from stable hyperthyroidism.

The genes are TRBV30 and TRBJ2-2, with 9 bases lining up with TRBD2. The origin of this receptor is a woman aged 18 to 35 with Graves' ophthalmopathy. Material for sequencing was blood. CDR3 nucleotides: TGTGCCTGGTCGACTAGCGGAAACACCGGGGAGCTGTTTTTT. It translates to CAWSTSGNTGELFF.